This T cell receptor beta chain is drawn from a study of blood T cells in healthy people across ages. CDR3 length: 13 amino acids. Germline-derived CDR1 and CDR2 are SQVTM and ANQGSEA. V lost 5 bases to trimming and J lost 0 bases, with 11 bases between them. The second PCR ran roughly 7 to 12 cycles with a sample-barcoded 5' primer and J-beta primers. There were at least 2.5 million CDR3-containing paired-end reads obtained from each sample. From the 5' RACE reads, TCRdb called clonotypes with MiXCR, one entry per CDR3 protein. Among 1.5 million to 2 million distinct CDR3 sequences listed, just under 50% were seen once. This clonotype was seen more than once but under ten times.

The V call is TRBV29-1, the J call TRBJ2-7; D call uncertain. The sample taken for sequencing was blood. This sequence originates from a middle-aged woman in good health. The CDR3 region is CSVPGPSSYEQYF. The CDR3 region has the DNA TGCAGCGTTCCTGGACCCAGCTCCTACGAGCAGTACTTC.